A selection of T cell receptor beta chains follows, all from one sample in a study of T cell changes during pregnancy in multiple sclerosis. Libraries were prepared by immunoSEQ multiplex PCR; TCRdb keeps only in-frame clonotypes and omits some of them. The sample contains 85,000 to 120,000 clones, 85% to 95% of which appear only once. The sample was peripheral blood, taken after pregnancy. Receptors were obtained from a female donor with multiple sclerosis, enrolled in a pregnancy study. Each CDR3 is given with its conserved first and last residue.

V	J	CDR3
TRBV7-6	TRBJ2-7	CASSFLYSSYEQYF
TRBV6-1	TRBJ2-5	CASSVRGGVTGTQYF
TRBV9	TRBJ2-3	CASSVEGGGPDTQYF
TRBV6-5	TRBJ1-1	CASRGTGTNTEAFF
TRBV6-5	TRBJ1-2	CASKEGRGGYTF
TRBV30	TRBJ1-1	CAWSSRLRNTEAFF
TRBV27	TRBJ1-2	CASSPGQGFNYGYTF
TRBV5-1	TRBJ2-3	CASSLGGPSHTDTQYF
TRBV5-1	TRBJ1-2	CASSRQGQPPYGYTF
TRBV2	TRBJ1-4	CASRRGGVRTNEKLFF
TRBV4-2	TRBJ2-1	CASSVSTGLDEQFF
TRBV27	TRBJ2-7	CASSLNAGDRSYEQYF
TRBV6-1	TRBJ2-7	CASNPLRGSAYEQYF
TRBV2	TRBJ2-5	CASRQPGLAGRETQYF
TRBV23-1	TRBJ2-3	CATNSGSKDTQYF
TRBV5-6	TRBJ1-3	CASSLNTGGNTIYF
TRBV7-8	TRBJ2-7	CASSLTGGGWQYF
TRBV9	TRBJ2-2	CASSVGATNTGELFF
TRBV28	TRBJ2-5	CASSFRTPLGETQYF
TRBV6-5	TRBJ2-1	CASRLAGVGNEQFF
TRBV5-4	TRBJ1-3	CASSFVGATSGNTIYF
TRBV6-4	TRBJ1-1	CASSTELWNTEAFF
TRBV5-1	TRBJ2-4	CASSLEWGSGNIQYF
TRBV7-9	TRBJ2-6	CASSSDREGANVLTF
TRBV27	TRBJ1-2	CATTRDSLSGYTF